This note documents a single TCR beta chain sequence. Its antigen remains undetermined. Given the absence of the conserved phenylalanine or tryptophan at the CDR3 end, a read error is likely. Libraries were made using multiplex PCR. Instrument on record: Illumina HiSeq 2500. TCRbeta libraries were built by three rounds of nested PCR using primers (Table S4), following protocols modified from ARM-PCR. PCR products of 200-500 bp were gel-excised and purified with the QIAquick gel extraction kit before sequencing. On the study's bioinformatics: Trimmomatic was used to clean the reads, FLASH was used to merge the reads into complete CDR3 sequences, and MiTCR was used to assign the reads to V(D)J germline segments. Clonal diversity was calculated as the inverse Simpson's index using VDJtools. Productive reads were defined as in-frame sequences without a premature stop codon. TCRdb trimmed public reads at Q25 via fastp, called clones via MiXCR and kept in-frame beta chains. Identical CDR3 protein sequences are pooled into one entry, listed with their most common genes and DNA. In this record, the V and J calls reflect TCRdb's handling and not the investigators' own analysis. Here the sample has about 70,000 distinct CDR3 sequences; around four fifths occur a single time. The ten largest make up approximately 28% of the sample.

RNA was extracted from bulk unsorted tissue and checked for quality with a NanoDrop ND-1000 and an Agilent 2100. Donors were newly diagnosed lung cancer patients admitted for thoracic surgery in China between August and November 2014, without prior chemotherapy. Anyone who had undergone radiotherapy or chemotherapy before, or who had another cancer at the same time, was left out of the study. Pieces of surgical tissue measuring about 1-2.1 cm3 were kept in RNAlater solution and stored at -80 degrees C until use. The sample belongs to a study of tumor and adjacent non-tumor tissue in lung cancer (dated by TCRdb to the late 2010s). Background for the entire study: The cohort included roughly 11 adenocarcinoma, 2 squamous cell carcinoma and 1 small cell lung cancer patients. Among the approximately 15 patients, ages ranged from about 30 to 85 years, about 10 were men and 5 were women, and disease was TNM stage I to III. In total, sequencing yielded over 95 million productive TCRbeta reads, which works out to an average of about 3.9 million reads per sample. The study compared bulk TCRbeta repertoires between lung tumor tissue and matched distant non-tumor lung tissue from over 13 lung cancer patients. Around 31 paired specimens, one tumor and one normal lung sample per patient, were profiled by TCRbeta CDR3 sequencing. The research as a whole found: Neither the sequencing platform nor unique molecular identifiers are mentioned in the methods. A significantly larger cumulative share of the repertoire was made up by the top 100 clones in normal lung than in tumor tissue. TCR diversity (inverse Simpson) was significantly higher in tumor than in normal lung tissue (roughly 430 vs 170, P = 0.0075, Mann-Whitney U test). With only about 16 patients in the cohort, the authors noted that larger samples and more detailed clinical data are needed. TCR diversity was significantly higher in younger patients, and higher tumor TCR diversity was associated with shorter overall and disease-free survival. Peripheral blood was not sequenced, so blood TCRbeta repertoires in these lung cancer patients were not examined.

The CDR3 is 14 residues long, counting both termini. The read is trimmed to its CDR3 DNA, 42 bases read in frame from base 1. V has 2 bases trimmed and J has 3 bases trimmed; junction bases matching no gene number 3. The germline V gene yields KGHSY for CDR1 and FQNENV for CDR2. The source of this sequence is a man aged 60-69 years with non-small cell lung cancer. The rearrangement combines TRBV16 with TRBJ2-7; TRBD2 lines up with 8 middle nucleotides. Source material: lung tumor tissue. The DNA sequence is TGTGCCAGCAGCCAAGAGGGACTAGTCTACGAGCAGTACTAC. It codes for CASSQEGLVYEQYY.